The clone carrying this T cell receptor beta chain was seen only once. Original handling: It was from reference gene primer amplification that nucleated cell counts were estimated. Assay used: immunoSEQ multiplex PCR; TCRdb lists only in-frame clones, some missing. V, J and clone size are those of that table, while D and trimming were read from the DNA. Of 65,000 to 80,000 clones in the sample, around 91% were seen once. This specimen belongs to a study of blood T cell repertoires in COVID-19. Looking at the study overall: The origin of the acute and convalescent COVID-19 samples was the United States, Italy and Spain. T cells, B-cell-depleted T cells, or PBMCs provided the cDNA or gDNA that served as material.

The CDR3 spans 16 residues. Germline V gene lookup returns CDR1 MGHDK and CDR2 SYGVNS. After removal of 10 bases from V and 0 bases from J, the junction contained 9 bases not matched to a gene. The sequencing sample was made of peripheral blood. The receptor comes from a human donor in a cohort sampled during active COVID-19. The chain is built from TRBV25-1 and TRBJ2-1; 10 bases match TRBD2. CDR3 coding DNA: TGTGCCACCTCGAGGGGACTAGCGCCCTCCTACAATGAGCAGTTCTTC. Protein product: CATSRGLAPSYNEQFF.